Listed below are T cell receptor beta chains from one sample, sequenced in a study of memory B cells and T cells in multiple sclerosis. These receptors lack a known antigen. Sequenced by immunoSEQ multiplex PCR; TCRdb stores in-frame clones only, minus some. The sample holds about 32,000 clones; about 83% are singletons and the top ten take 2.7%. Input material: PBMCs from blood kept in culture. These receptors were taken from a human donor with multiple sclerosis. CDR3s include the opening cysteine and the closing phenylalanine or tryptophan. The D gene is left open where the match is weak. Not every row has a clone size; where given, it reads once, few, many or a size class.

>once|-|12|TRBV4-2|TRBJ2-7
CASSQGPTQQYF
TGTGCCAGCAGCCAAGGACCGACTCAGCAGTACTTC
>-|-|15|TRBV4-1|TRBJ2-7
CASSQGFDSSYEQYF
TGCGCCAGCAGCCAAGGCTTCGACAGTTCCTACGAGCAGTACTTC
>-|TRBD1|14|TRBV11-2|TRBJ2-7
CASSPRTGDYEQYF
TGTGCCAGCAGCCCCCGGACAGGGGATTACGAGCAGTACTTC
>-|TRBD1|15|TRBV5-1|TRBJ2-1
CASSVTGGSYNEQFF
TGCGCCAGCAGCGTTACAGGGGGCTCCTACAATGAGCAGTTCTTC
>-|-|16|TRBV5-1|TRBJ2-1
CASSLGGADRYNEQFF
TGCGCCAGCAGCTTGGGGGGGGCCGACCGGTACAATGAGCAGTTCTTC
>-|-|17|TRBV18|TRBJ2-2
CASSRSVTGTPAGELFF
TGTGCCAGCTCACGGTCCGTCACCGGGACCCCGGCCGGGGAGCTGTTTTTT
>few|TRBD1|15|TRBV19|TRBJ2-5
CASSPRTGAMETQYF
TGTGCCAGTAGCCCTAGGACAGGGGCGATGGAGACCCAGTACTTC
>-|-|13|TRBV25-1|TRBJ2-3
CASSETGTDTQYF
TGTGCCAGCAGTGAAACAGGGACAGATACGCAGTATTTT
>-|-|11|TRBV30|TRBJ1-2
CAWGQNYGYTF
TGTGCCTGGGGACAGAACTATGGCTACACCTTC
>-|TRBD1|19|TRBV27|TRBJ2-7
CASSPEKPGQGTDPYEQYF
TGTGCCAGCAGCCCAGAAAAACCGGGACAGGGGACAGACCCCTACGAGCAGTACTTC
>-|-|14|TRBV10-3|TRBJ2-1
CAIAFGTSINEQFF
TGTGCCATCGCTTTCGGTACTAGTATCAATGAGCAGTTCTTC
>-|-|13|TRBV28|TRBJ1-1
CASSPKPFPEAFF
TGTGCCAGCAGCCCGAAGCCCTTCCCCGAAGCTTTCTTT
>-|TRBD2|16|TRBV10-3|TRBJ2-3
CAISTFSAGGTDTQYF
TGTGCCATCAGTACCTTCTCGGCGGGGGGCACAGATACGCAGTATTTT
>-|-|13|TRBV18|TRBJ1-1
CASSPQGWTEAFF
TGTGCCAGCTCACCACAGGGGTGGACTGAAGCTTTCTTT
>-|-|12|TRBV11-2|TRBJ2-3
CASSLAPDTQYF
TGTGCCAGCAGCTTGGCCCCAGATACGCAGTATTTT
>-|TRBD1|14|TRBV27|TRBJ2-7
CASSFQGTGGEQYF
TGTGCCAGCAGTTTTCAGGGGACAGGAGGCGAGCAGTACTTC
>-|-|13|TRBV28|TRBJ1-5
CASSLGGVAPQHF
TGTGCCAGCAGTTTAGGGGGGGTTGCGCCCCAGCATTTT
>once|-|18|TRBV9|TRBJ1-3
CASSVQAGATANGNTIYF
TGTGCCAGCAGCGTACAGGCAGGGGCTACTGCAAATGGAAACACCATATATTTT
>-|-|14|TRBV7-8|TRBJ2-5
CASSLPAGERAQYF
TGTGCCAGCAGCCTCCCCGCGGGCGAGAGGGCCCAGTACTTC
>few|-|12|TRBV7-9|TRBJ2-7
CASSFTSNEQYF
TGTGCCAGCAGCTTCACTAGTAATGAGCAGTACTTC
>-|-|14|TRBV27|TRBJ2-7
CASSFAGLFYEQYF
TGTGCCAGCAGTTTCGCGGGGCTCTTCTACGAGCAGTACTTC
>-|-|15|TRBV6-6|TRBJ2-5
CASMDHRVHRETQYF
TGTGCCAGCATGGATCACAGGGTCCATCGGGAGACCCAGTACTTC
>-|TRBD2|18|TRBV5-1|TRBJ2-1
CASSLGLMGTSSGDEQFF
TGCGCCAGCAGCTTGGGTTTAATGGGGACTAGCAGCGGCGATGAGCAGTTCTTC
>once|TRBD1|16|TRBV28|TRBJ2-5
CASSLSGTGRQETQYF
TGTGCCAGCAGTTTATCCGGGACAGGGAGACAAGAGACCCAGTACTTC
>-|-|14|TRBV27|TRBJ1-1
CASSLGQGTTEAFF
TGTGCCAGCAGTTTAGGGCAGGGGACCACTGAAGCTTTCTTT
>-|-|15|TRBV11-2|TRBJ2-1
CASSFGRDLYNEQFF
TGTGCCAGCAGCTTTGGGCGGGACCTTTACAATGAGCAGTTCTTC
>-|-|13|TRBV18|TRBJ1-2
CASSPKQAYGYTF
TGTGCCAGCTCACCAAAACAGGCCTATGGCTACACCTTC
>few|-|11|TRBV6-1|TRBJ2-1
CASSYLDEQFF
TGTGCCAGCAGCTACTTGGATGAGCAGTTCTTC
>once|TRBD1|15|TRBV5-1|TRBJ2-2
CASSWEPTGAGELFF
TGCGCCAGCAGCTGGGAACCGACAGGGGCCGGGGAGCTGTTTTTT
>-|-|13|TRBV9|TRBJ2-1
CASSVVADNEQFF
TGTGCCAGCAGCGTAGTGGCAGACAATGAGCAGTTCTTC
>-|-|10|TRBV2|TRBJ1-1
CASSLTVAFF
TGTGCCAGCAGTCTTACGGTAGCTTTCTTT
>-|-|15|TRBV6-5|TRBJ2-5
CASSYLTSTPETQYF
TGTGCCAGCAGTTACCTGACATCGACCCCGGAGACCCAGTACTTC
>-|-|15|TRBV6-5|TRBJ2-7
CASSYSRDPHYEQYF
TGTGCCAGCAGTTACTCGCGAGACCCCCACTACGAGCAGTACTTC
>-|-|14|TRBV4-1|TRBJ1-1
CASSQDTGYTEAFF
TGCGCCAGCAGCCAGGACACGGGGTACACTGAAGCTTTCTTT
>-|TRBD1|16|TRBV27|TRBJ2-1
CASRPDGQGRHNEQFF
TGTGCCAGCAGACCTGATGGACAGGGGAGACACAATGAGCAGTTCTTC
>-|TRBD2|13|TRBV9|TRBJ2-5
CASSVGEGQTQYF
TGTGCCAGCAGCGTAGGGGAGGGTCAGACCCAGTACTTC
>-|-|16|TRBV10-3|TRBJ1-2
CAISARGQGILYGYTF
TGTGCCATCAGCGCACGCGGGCAGGGGATTCTTTATGGCTACACCTTC
>-|-|14|TRBV4-2|TRBJ2-5
CASSQAAGQETQYF
TGTGCCAGCAGCCAAGCCGCCGGGCAAGAGACCCAGTACTTC
>-|TRBD2|16|TRBV28|TRBJ2-3
CASSLLGRAIIDTQYF
TGTGCCAGCAGTCTTCTCGGGAGGGCCATCATAGATACGCAGTATTTT
>-|-|14|TRBV19|TRBJ2-1
CASQNRASYNEQFF
TGTGCCAGTCAAAACAGGGCTTCCTACAATGAGCAGTTCTTC
>-|-|15|TRBV19|TRBJ1-3
CASSTEGRGGNTIYF
TGTGCCAGTAGTACCGAGGGCCGCGGTGGAAACACCATATATTTT
>-|TRBD1|12|TRBV2|TRBJ2-7
CASRTDRYEQYF
TGTGCCAGCAGAACGGACAGGTACGAGCAGTACTTC
>-|TRBD1|15|TRBV28|TRBJ1-1
CASSPDRDGLTEAFF
TGTGCCAGCAGCCCGGACAGGGATGGATTGACTGAAGCTTTCTTT
>-|TRBD2|15|TRBV19|TRBJ2-7
CASSIVTAGGDEQYF
TGTGCCAGTAGTATAGTAACAGCGGGGGGTGACGAGCAGTACTTC
>-|-|13|TRBV7-2|TRBJ2-7
CASSLAWDGEQYF
TGTGCCAGCAGCCTAGCTTGGGATGGGGAGCAGTACTTC
>once|TRBD1|15|TRBV19|TRBJ2-7
CASSIPGGPLYEQYF
TGTGCCAGTAGTATACCAGGGGGACCCCTCTACGAGCAGTACTTC
>-|TRBD1|14|TRBV19|TRBJ1-5
CASTRGQVNQPQHF
TGTGCCAGTACCCGAGGACAGGTCAATCAGCCCCAGCATTTT
>-|-|12|TRBV2|TRBJ2-6
CASNPGANVLTF
TGTGCCAGCAACCCTGGGGCCAACGTCCTGACTTTC
>few|TRBD1|15|TRBV27|TRBJ2-7
CASSLLPGGIDEQYF
TGTGCCAGCAGTCTACTCCCAGGGGGCATCGACGAGCAGTACTTC
>-|TRBD1|15|TRBV6-1|TRBJ2-1
CASRGTGDYYNEQFF
TGTGCCAGCAGGGGGACAGGGGATTACTACAATGAGCAGTTCTTC
>-|TRBD2|15|TRBV2|TRBJ2-7
CASKPGTSATYEQYF
TGTGCCAGTAAGCCCGGGACTAGCGCCACCTACGAGCAGTACTTC
>once|-|13|TRBV7-2|TRBJ2-5
CASSLVFSETQYF
TGTGCCAGCAGCTTAGTATTTTCAGAGACCCAGTACTTC
>-|-|13|TRBV4-2|TRBJ2-1
CASSQGGINEQFF
TGTGCCAGCAGCCAAGGAGGAATCAATGAGCAGTTCTTC
>few|TRBD2|13|TRBV6-6|TRBJ2-7
CASKTSGSSEQYF
TGTGCCAGCAAGACTAGCGGGAGTTCCGAGCAGTACTTC
>-|-|11|TRBV20-1|TRBJ2-5
CSATAAETQYF
TGCAGTGCCACGGCAGCGGAGACCCAGTACTTC
>-|-|10|TRBV10-2|TRBJ2-1
CASLGDEQFF
TGCGCCAGCCTGGGGGATGAGCAGTTCTTC
>-|-|17|TRBV5-1|TRBJ1-4
CASSLFLGSGANEKLFF
TGCGCCAGCAGCCTCTTCTTGGGGTCAGGGGCTAATGAAAAACTGTTTTTT
>-|-|15|TRBV2|TRBJ1-4
CASRDSGVGFEKLFF
TGTGCCAGCAGGGATTCAGGGGTAGGGTTTGAAAAACTGTTTTTT
>once|-|15|TRBV6-1|TRBJ1-4
CASSEFPLTNEKLFF
TGTGCCAGCAGTGAATTCCCTTTAACTAATGAAAAACTGTTTTTT
>once|TRBD1|13|TRBV9|TRBJ1-1
CASSPRQGSEAFF
TGTGCCAGCAGCCCGAGACAGGGTTCTGAAGCTTTCTTT